This TCR beta chain emerged from a study of blood T cell repertoires in COVID-19. Study at large: Nucleic acid was either cDNA or gDNA, and it came from T cells, B-cell-depleted T cells, or PBMCs.

As processed by the authors: Amplification from reference gene primers served as the basis for estimated nucleated cell counts. The protocol was immunoSEQ multiplex PCR, while the TCRdb copy is restricted to in-frame clones and leaves out a portion. The V and J calls and clone size are taken from that table; D and trimming were inferred from the DNA. Altogether a few hundred thousand clones are present, roughly 90% being singletons, with the ten largest covering 6.4%. Trimming took 5 bases from V and 4 from J, leaving 21 bases between them. The CDR3 is made up of 16 amino acids. Per the germline V gene, CDR1 is SGHDT and CDR2 is YYEEEE.

The sample consisted of peripheral blood. The chain recombines TRBV5-6 with TRBJ1-2; D is unresolved. The TCR sequence derives from a man younger than 30 who had recovered from COVID-19. The CDR3 coding sequence is TGTGCCAGCAGGTTGCTCGAGGGCCATCCTATCTATGGCTACACCTTC. Translated, it gives CASRLLEGHPIYGYTF. Full variable domain (missing parts from reference TRBV5-6 and TRBJ1-2): DAGVTQSPTHLIKTRGQQVTLRCSPKSGHDTVSWYQQALGQGPQFIFQYYEEEERQRGNFPDRFSGHQFPNYSSELNVNALLLGDSALYLCASRLLEGHPIYGYTFGSGTRLTVV.